This T cell receptor beta chain comes out of a study of cytomegalovirus exposure and HLA in healthy donors. Study-wide findings and caveats: Common viral pathogens seemed to be connected with several of the most significant clusters, according to a later analysis.

The primer mix had 60 Vbeta and 13 Jbeta primers. Generated by immunoSEQ multiplex PCR, the TCRdb table keeps only in-frame clones and is missing some. The sample includes 85,000 to 90,000 clones, roughly 80% of them seen just once. With regard to this clone: Its target is not known.

Trimming removed 8 bases at V and 3 bases at J, with 7 bases between. The CDR3 runs 11 residues. Germline CDR1 and CDR2: SEHNR and FQNEAQ (reference sequence). Sample: PBMCs. The J gene is TRBJ1-1, the V gene TRBV7-9; D unclear. The clonotype was recovered from a young man in good health and CMV-seropositive. CDR3: CASLRDTEAFF. The CDR3 DNA sequence: TGTGCCAGCCTTCGGGACACTGAAGCTTTCTTT.